The clone carrying this TCR beta chain was seen ten or more times. The antigen is unknown. The CDR3 regions of TCR beta were amplified from RNA transcripts. The primer set for the first-round RT-PCR of the TCR CDR3 was HTBI. MiXCR was run by TCRdb on the multiplex PCR reads, yielding one entry per CDR3 protein. The table shows hundreds of thousands of distinct CDR3 sequences, with approximately 15% occurring only once. There are 14 residues in the CDR3. Per the germline V gene, CDR1 is SGHKS and CDR2 is YYEKEE (reference sequence). The germline V and J ends were trimmed by 0 bases and 2 bases, with 6 bases remaining between them. The data derive from a study of T cells in Graves' hyperthyroidism and ophthalmopathy. Study-wide results and limits: Onset of ophthalmopathy came a median 6.5 months after the model predicted it.

Sequenced input: blood. V gene TRBV5-5 combines with J gene TRBJ2-1, with D unresolved. The sequence was obtained from a woman aged 40 to 50 with Graves' ophthalmopathy. CDR3 loop: CASSLEETYNEQFF. Written as DNA, the CDR3 is TGTGCCAGCAGCTTGGAGGAAACCTACAATGAGCAGTTCTTC.